The sequence of this T cell receptor beta chain was determined in a study of blood T cell repertoires in COVID-19. Looking at the study overall: Nucleic acid was either cDNA or gDNA, and it came from T cells, B-cell-depleted T cells, or PBMCs.

With V trimmed by 5 bases and J by 7 bases, 19 bases remained unmatched. The CDR3 runs 18 residues. Germline assignment: CDR1 SEHNR and CDR2 FQNEAQ (reference sequence). In the study's own analysis: Quantification of nucleated cells was approximated via reference gene primer amplification. Clones were read by immunoSEQ multiplex PCR, and TCRdb kept only the in-frame ones, dropping some. Clone size and V and J calls were adopted from that table, with D and trimming inferred from the DNA. The repertoire has about 60,000 clones, approximately 84% of them found once; the top ten carry over 3.5%. The TCR originated in a man in his fifties or sixties with acute or convalescent COVID-19. The sequencing input was peripheral blood. This chain connects TRBV7-9 to TRBJ2-4; 8 nucleotides line up with TRBD1. The CDR3 region is CASSPGPYRDRQGNIQYF. The CDR3 DNA reads as TGTGCCAGCAGCCCTGGACCCTACCGGGACAGGCAGGGGAACATTCAGTACTTC.